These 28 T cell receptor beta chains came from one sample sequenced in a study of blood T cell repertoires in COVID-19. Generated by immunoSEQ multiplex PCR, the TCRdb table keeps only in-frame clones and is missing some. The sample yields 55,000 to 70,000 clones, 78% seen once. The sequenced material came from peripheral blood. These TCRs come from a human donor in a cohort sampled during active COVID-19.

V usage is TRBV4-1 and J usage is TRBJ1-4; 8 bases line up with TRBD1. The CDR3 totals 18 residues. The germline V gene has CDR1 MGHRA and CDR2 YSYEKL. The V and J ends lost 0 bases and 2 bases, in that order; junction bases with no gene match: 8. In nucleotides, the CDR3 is TGCGCCAGCAGCCAAGAGCCGAACAGGGGGGTTACTAATGAAAAACTGTTTTTT. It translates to CASSQEPNRGVTNEKLFF.

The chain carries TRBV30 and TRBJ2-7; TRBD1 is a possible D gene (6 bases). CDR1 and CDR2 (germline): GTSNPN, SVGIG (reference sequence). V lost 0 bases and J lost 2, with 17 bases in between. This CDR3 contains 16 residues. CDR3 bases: TGTGCCTGGAGTGTCGCAGGGGCCCTTAGTCCCTACGAGCAGTACTTC. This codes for CAWSVAGALSPYEQYF.

The CDR3 loop is CASSPTGMGIEQYF. The DNA for the CDR3 is TGTGCCAGCTCACCGACAGGGATGGGGATCGAGCAGTACTTC. This chain links TRBV18 with TRBJ2-7; 7 nucleotides align to TRBD1. V was clipped by 3 bases and J by 6 bases; unmatched bases: 8. CDR1 KGHSH and CDR2 LQKENI come from the germline V gene. CDR3 length: 14 amino acids.

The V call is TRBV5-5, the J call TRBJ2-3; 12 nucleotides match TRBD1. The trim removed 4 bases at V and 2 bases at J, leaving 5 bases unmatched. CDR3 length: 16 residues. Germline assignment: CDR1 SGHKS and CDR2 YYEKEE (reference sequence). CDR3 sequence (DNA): TGTGCCAGCAGCCAGGGACAGGGGGCATTCACAGATACGCAGTATTTT. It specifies CASSQGQGAFTDTQYF.

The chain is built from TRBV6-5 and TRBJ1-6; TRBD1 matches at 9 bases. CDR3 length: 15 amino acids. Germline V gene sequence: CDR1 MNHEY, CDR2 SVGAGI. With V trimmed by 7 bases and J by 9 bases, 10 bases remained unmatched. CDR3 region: CASTQKQGASSPLHF. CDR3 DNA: TGTGCCAGCACCCAAAAACAGGGGGCCAGTTCACCCCTCCACTTT.

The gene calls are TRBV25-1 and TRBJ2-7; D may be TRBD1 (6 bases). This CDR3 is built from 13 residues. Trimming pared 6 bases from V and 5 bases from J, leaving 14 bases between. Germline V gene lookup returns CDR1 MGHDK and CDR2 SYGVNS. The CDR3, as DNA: TGTGCCAGCAGCGTAGGGGCAGGGGACGAGCAGTACTTC. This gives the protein CASSVGAGDEQYF.

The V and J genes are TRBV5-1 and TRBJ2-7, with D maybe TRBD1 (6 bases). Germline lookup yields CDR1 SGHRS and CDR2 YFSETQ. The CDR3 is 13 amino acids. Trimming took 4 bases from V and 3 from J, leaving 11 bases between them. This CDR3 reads CASSGDTDYEQYF. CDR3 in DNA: TGCGCCAGCAGCGGGGACACCGACTACGAGCAGTACTTC.

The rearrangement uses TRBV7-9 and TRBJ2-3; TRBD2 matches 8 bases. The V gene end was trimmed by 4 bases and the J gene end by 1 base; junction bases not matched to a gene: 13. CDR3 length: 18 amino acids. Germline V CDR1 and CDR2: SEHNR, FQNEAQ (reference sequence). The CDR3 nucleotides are TGTGCCAGCAGCTCAAACTTGGGAGCGGGGGCGCGCACAGATACGCAGTATTTT. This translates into CASSSNLGAGARTDTQYF. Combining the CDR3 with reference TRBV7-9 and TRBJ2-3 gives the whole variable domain DTGVSQNPRHKITKRGQNVTFRCDPISEHNRLYWYRQTLGQGPEFLTYFQNEAQLEKSRLLSDRFSAERPKGSFSTLEIQRTEQGDSAMYLCASSSNLGAGARTDTQYFGPGTRLTVL.

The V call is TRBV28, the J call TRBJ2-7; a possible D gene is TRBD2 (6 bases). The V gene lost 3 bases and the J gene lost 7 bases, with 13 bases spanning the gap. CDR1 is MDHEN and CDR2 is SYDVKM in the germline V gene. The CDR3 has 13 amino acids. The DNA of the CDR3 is TGTGCCAGCAGTTTCAGGAGGGACTGGGAGCAGTACTTC. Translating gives CASSFRRDWEQYF. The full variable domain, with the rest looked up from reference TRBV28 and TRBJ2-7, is DVKVTQSSRYLVKRTGEKVFLECVQDMDHENMFWYRQDPGLGLRLIYFSYDVKMKEKGDIPEGYSVSREKKERFSLILESASTNQTSMYLCASSFRRDWEQYFGPGTRLTVT.

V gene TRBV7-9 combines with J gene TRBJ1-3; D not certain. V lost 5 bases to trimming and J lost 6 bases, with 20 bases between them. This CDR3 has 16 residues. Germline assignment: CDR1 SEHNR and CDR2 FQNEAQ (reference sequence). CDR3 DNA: TGTGCCAGCAGCGCCGCCATCGCCGGAGTATTAAACACCATATATTTT. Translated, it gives CASSAAIAGVLNTIYF.

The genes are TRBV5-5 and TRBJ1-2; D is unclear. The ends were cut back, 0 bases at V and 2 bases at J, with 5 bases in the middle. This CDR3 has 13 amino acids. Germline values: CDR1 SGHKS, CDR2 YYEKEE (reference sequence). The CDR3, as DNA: TGTGCCAGCAGCTTGGACAGAAACTATGGCTACACCTTC. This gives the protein CASSLDRNYGYTF.

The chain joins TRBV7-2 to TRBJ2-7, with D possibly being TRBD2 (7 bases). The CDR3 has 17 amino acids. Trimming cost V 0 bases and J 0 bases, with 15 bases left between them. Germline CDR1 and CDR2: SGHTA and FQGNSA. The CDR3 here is CASSLAGGGSSSYEQYF. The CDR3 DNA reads TGTGCCAGCAGCTTAGCAGGGGGGGGATCGTCCTCCTACGAGCAGTACTTC.

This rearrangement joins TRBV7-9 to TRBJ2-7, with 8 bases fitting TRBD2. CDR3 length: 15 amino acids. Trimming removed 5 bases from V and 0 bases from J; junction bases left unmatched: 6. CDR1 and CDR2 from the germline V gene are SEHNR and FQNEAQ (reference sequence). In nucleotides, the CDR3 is TGTGCCAGCAGCCCGCGGGGGGATTTCTCCTACGAGCAGTACTTC. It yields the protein CASSPRGDFSYEQYF.

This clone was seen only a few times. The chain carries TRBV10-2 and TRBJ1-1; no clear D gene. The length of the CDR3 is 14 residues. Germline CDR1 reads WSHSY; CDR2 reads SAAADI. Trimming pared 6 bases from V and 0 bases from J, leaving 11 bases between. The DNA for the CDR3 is TGCGCCAGCAGCCATACACAACTGAACACTGAAGCTTTCTTT. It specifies CASSHTQLNTEAFF.

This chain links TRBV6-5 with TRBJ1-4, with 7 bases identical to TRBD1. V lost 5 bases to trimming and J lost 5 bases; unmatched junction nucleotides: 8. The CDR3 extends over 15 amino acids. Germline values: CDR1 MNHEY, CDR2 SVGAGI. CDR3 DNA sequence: TGTGCCAGCAGTCCACGACAGGGAAGGAATGAAAAACTGTTTTTT. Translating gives CASSPRQGRNEKLFF.

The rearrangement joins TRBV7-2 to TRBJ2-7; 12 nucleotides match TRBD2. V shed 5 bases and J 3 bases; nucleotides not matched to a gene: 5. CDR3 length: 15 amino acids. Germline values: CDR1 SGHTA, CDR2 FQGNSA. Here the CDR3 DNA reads TGTGCCAGCAGCGAGTCTAGCGGGAGGGGCTACGAGCAGTACTTC. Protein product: CASSESSGRGYEQYF. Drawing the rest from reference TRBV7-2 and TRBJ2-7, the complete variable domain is GAGVSQSPSNKVTEKGKDVELRCDPISGHTALYWYRQSLGQGLEFLIYFQGNSAPDKSGLPSDRFSAERTGGSVSTLTIQRTQQEDSAVYLCASSESSGRGYEQYFGPGTRLTVT.

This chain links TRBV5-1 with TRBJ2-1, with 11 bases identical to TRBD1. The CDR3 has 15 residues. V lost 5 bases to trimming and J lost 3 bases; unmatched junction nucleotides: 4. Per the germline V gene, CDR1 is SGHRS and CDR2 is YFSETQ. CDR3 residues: CASSWTGGDYNEQFF. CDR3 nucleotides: TGCGCCAGCAGTTGGACAGGGGGCGACTACAATGAGCAGTTCTTC. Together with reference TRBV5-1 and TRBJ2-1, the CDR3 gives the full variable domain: KAGVTQTPRYLIKTRGQQVTLSCSPISGHRSVSWYQQTPGQGLQFLFEYFSETQRNKGNFPGRFSGRQFSNSRSEMNVSTLELGDSALYLCASSWTGGDYNEQFFGPGTRLTVL.

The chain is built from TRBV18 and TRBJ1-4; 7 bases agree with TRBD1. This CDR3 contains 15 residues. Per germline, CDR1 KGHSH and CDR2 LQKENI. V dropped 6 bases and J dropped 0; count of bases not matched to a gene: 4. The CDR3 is CASSRDSATNEKLFF. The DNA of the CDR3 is TGTGCCAGCTCTCGGGACAGTGCAACTAATGAAAAACTGTTTTTT.

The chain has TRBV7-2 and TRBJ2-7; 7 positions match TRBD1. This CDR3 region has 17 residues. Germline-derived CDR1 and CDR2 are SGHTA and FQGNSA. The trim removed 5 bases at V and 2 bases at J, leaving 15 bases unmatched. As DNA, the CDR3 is TGTGCCAGCAGCCAGAACTGGGGCAGGGGGATAACCTACGAGCAGTACTTC. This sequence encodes CASSQNWGRGITYEQYF. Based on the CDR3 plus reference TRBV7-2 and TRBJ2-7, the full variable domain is GAGVSQSPSNKVTEKGKDVELRCDPISGHTALYWYRQSLGQGLEFLIYFQGNSAPDKSGLPSDRFSAERTGGSVSTLTIQRTQQEDSAVYLCASSQNWGRGITYEQYFGPGTRLTVT.

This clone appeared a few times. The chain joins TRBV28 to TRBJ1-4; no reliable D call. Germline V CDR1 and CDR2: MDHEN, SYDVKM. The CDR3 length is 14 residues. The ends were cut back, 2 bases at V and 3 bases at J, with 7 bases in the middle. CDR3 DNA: TGTGCCAGCAGTTTACCCCAGTCTAATGAAAAACTGTTTTTT. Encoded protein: CASSLPQSNEKLFF.

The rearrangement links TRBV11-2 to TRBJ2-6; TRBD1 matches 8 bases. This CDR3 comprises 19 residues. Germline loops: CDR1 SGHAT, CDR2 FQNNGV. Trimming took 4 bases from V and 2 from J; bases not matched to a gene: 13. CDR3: CASSSVWSGGRAGANVLTF. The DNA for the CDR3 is TGTGCCAGCAGCTCAGTGTGGTCAGGGGGCAGAGCTGGGGCCAACGTCCTGACTTTC.

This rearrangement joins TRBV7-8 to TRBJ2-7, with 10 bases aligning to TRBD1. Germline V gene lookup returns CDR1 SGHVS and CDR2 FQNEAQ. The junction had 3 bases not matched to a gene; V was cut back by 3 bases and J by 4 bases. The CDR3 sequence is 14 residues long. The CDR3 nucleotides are TGTGCCAGCAGCTTGACAGGGGGCAGGTACGAGCAGTACTTC. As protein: CASSLTGGRYEQYF.

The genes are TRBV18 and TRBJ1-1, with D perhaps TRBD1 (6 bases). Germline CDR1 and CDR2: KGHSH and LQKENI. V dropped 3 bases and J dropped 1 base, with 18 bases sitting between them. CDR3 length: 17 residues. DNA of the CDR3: TGTGCCAGCTCACCTCCATCGGGGGGGGCTAGGAACACTGAAGCTTTCTTT. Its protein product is CASSPPSGGARNTEAFF.

CDR3 sequence (DNA): TGTGCCAGCAGTTTTCGCGGGAGCTACGAGCAGTACTTC. Its translation: CASSFRGSYEQYF. J is TRBJ2-7 and V is TRBV28, with 7 bases aligning to TRBD2. The CDR3 extends over 13 amino acids. In germline, CDR1 is MDHEN, CDR2 SYDVKM. V trimming: 3 bases; J trimming: 3 bases; junction bases outside the gene matches: 2.

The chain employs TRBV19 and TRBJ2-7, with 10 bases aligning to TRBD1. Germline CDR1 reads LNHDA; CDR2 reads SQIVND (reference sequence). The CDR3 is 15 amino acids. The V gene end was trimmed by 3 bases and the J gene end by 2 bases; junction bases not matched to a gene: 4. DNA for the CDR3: TGTGCCAGTAGTATCCGGGACAGGGGCACCTACGAGCAGTACTTC. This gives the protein CASSIRDRGTYEQYF.

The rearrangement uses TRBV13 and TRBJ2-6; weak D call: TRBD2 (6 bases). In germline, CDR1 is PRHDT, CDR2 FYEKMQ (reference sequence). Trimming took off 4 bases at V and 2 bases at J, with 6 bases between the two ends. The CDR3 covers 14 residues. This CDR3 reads CASSWTTGANVLTF. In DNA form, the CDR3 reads TGTGCCAGCAGCTGGACTACTGGGGCCAACGTCCTGACTTTC.

CDR3 sequence reads: CASGLSFCATGTYEQYF. As DNA, the CDR3 is TGTGCTAGTGGTTTGAGTTTTTGCGCGACTGGCACCTACGAGCAGTACTTC. This chain uses TRBV12-5 with TRBJ2-7; no definite D call. Germline assignment: CDR1 LGHNT and CDR2 FRNRAP. V lost 2 bases to trimming and J lost 2 bases, with 19 bases between them. This CDR3 comprises 17 residues.

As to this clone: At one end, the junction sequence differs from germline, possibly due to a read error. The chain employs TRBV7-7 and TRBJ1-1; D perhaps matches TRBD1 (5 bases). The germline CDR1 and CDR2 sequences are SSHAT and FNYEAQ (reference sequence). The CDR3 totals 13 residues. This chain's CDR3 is CASSQQENTEAFF. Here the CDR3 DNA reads TGTGCTAGCAGCCAACAGGAGAACACTGAAGCTTTCTTT.